This T cell receptor (beta chain) was sequenced in a study of T cells expressing NK-cell markers. TCRdb re-called the 5' RACE reads, yielding one record per CDR3 amino acid sequence without DNA. The table gives roughly 300,000 distinct CDR3 sequences; the top ten clones make up 3.5% to 5% of it. This CDR3 spans 14 amino acids. The germline V gene has CDR1 SQVTM and CDR2 ANQGSEA. The sequenced material came from blood T cells: a sorted CD56 or NKG2C T cell subset, CD4+ or CD8+ T cells, or bulk PBMC T cells (not recorded which). This sequence originates from a woman aged 18 to 75 in good health. The chain carries TRBV29-1 and TRBJ2-2; lacking DNA, the TRBD1 call made by TCRdb goes unchecked. The CDR3 is CSVGTAASTGELFF.